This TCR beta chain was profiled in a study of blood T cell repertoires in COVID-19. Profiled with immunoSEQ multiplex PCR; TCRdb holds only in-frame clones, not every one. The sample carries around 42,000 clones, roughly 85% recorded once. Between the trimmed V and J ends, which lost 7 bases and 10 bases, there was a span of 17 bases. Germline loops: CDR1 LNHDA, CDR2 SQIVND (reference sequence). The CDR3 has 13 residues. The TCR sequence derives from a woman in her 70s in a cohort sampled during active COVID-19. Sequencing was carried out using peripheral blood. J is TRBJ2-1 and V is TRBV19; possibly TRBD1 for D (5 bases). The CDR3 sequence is CASNRRLGPEQFF. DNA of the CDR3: TGTGCCAGTAACCGGCGACTGGGGCCCGAGCAGTTCTTC.